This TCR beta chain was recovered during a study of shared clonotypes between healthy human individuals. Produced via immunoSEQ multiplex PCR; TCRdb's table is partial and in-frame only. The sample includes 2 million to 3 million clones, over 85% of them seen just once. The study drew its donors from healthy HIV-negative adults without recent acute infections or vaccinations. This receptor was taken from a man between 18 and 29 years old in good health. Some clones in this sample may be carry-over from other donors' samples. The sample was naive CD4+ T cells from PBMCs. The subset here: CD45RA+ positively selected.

The CDR3 spells CASSLYPSTGTPLEQYF. Written as DNA, the CDR3 is TGCGCCAGCAGCTTGTACCCTTCAACCGGGACACCCCTCGAGCAGTACTTC. V usage is TRBV5-1 and J usage is TRBJ2-7; D might be TRBD1 (6 bases). This CDR3 comprises 17 residues. Trimming left V 1 base short and J 6 bases short, with 23 bases between. From germline, CDR1 is SGHRS and CDR2 YFSETQ.